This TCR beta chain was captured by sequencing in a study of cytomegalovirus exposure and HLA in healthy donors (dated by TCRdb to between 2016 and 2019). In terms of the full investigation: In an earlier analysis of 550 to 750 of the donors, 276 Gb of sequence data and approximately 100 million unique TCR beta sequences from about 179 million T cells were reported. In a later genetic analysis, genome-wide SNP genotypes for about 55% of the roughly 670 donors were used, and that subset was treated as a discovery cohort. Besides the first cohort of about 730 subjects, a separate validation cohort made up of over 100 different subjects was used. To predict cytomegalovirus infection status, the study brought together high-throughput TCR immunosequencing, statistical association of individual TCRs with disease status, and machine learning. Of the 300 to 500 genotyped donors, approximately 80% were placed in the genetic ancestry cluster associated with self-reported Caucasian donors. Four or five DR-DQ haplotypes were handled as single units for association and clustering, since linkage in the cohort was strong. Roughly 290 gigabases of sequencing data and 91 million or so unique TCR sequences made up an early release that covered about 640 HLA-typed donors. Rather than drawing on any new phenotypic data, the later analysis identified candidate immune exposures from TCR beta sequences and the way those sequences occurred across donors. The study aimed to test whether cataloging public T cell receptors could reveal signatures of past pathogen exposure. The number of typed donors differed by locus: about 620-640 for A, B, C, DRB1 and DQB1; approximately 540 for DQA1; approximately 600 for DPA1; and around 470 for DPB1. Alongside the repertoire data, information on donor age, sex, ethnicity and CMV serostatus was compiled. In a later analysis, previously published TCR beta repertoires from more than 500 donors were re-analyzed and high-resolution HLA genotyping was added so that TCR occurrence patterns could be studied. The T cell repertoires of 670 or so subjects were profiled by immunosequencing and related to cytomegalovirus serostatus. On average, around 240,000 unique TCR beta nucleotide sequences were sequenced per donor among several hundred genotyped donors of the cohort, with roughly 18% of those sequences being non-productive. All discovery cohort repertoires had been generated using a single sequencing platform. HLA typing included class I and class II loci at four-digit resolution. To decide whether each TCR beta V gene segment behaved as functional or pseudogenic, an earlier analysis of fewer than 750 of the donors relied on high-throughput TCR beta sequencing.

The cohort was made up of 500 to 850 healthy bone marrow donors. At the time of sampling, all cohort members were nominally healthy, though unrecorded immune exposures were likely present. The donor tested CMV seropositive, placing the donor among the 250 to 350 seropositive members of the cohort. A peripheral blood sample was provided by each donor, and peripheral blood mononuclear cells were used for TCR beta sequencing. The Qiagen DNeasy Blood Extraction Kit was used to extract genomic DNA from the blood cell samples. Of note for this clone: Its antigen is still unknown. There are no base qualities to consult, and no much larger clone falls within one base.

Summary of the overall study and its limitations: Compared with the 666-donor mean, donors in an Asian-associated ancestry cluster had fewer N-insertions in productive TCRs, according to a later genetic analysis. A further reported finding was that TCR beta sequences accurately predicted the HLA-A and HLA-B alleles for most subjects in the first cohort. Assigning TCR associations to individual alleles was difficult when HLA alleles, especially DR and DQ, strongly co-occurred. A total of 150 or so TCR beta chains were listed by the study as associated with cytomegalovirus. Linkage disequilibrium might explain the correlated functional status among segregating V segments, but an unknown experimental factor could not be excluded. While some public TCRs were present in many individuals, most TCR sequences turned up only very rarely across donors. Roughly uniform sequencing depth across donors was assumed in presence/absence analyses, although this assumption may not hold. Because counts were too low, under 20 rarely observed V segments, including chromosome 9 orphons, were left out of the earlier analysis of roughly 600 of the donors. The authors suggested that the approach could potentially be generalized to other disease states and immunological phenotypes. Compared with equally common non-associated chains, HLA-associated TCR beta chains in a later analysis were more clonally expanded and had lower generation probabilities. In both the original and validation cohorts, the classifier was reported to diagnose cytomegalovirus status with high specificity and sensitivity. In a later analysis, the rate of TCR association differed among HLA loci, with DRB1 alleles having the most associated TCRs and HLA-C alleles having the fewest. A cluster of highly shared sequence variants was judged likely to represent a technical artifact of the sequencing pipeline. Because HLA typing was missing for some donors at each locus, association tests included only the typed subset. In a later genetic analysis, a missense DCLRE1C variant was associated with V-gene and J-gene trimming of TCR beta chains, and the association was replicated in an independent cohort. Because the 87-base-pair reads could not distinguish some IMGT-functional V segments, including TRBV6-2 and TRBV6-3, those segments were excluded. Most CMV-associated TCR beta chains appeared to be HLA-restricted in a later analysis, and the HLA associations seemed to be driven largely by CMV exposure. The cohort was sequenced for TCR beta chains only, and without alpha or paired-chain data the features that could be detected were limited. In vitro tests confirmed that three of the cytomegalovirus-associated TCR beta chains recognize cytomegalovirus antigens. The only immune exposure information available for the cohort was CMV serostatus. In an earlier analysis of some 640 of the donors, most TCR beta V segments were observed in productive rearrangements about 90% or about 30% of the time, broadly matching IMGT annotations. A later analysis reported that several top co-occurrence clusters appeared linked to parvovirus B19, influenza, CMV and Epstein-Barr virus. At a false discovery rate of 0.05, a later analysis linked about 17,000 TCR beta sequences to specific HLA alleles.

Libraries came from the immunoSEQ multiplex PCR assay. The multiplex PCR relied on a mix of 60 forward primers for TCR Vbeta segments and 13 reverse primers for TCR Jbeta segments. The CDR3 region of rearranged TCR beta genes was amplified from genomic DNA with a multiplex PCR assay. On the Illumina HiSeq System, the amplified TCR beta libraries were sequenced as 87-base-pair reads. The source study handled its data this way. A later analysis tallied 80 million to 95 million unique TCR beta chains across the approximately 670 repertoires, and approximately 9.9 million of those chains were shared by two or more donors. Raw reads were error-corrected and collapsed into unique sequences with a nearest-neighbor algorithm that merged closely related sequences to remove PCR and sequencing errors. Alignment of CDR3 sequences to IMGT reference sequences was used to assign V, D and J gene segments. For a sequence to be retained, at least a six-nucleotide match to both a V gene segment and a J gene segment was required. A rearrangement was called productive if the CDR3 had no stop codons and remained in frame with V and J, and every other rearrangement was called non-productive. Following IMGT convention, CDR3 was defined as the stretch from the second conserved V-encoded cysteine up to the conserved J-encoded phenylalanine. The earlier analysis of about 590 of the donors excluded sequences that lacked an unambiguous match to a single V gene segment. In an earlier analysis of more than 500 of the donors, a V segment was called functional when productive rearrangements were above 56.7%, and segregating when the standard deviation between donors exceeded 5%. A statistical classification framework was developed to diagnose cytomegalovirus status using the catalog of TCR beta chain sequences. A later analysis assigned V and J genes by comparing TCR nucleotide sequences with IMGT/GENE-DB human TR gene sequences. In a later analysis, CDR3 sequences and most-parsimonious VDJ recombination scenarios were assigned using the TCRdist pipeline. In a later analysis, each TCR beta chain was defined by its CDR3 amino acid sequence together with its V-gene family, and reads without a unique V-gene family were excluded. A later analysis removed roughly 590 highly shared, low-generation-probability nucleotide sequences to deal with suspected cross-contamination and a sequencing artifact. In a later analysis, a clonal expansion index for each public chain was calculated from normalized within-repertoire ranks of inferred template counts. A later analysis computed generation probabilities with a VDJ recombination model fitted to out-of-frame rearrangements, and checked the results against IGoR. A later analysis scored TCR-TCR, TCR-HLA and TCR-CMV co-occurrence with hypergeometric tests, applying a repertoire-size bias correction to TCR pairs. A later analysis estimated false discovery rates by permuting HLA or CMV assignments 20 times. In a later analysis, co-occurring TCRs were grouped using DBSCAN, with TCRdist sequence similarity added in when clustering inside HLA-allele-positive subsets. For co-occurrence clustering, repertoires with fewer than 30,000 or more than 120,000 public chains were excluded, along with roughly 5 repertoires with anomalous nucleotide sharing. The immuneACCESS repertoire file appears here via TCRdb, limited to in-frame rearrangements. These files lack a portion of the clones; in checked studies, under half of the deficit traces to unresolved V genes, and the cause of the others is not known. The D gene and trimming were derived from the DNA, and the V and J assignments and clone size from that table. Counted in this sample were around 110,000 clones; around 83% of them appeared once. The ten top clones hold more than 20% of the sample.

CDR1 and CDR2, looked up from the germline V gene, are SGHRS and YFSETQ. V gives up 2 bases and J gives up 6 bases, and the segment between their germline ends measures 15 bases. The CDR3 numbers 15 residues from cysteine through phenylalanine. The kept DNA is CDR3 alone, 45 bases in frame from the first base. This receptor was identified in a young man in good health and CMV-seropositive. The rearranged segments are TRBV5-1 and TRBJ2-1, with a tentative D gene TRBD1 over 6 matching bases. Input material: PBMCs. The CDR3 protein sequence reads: CASSFRDNRVNEQFF. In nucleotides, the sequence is TGCGCCAGCAGCTTCCGGGACAACCGGGTCAATGAGCAGTTCTTC. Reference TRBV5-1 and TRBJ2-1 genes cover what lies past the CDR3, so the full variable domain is KAGVTQTPRYLIKTRGQQVTLSCSPISGHRSVSWYQQTPGQGLQFLFEYFSETQRNKGNFPGRFSGRQFSNSRSEMNVSTLELGDSALYLCASSFRDNRVNEQFFGPGTRLTVL.